The text below deals with one T cell receptor (beta chain). The data are from a study of blood T cell repertoires in COVID-19. About the study: Sources were T cells, B-cell-depleted T cells, or PBMCs; the material itself was cDNA or gDNA.

In the authors' workflow: It was from reference gene primer amplification that nucleated cell counts were estimated. Only in-frame clones appear in the TCRdb table, and some are missing; sequencing was by immunoSEQ multiplex PCR. V and J calls and clone size follow that table, whereas D and trimming were derived from the DNA. This table has 320,000 or so clones, roughly 85% appearing once. The trim removed 1 base at V and 2 bases at J, leaving 13 bases unmatched. Germline V gene data show CDR1 as SGHVS and CDR2 as FNYEAQ. The CDR3 loop spans 20 amino acids. Sequenced material: PBMCs or T cells enriched from blood (not recorded which). The receptor's source is a woman aged 25-40 years who had been exposed to COVID-19. The rearrangement uses TRBV7-6 and TRBJ2-1; 11 nucleotides align to TRBD2. The CDR3: CASSLVRSEGTSGTYNEQFF. CDR3 in DNA: TGTGCCAGCAGCTTAGTCAGGTCTGAAGGGACTAGCGGTACCTACAATGAGCAGTTCTTC.